A single sample is the source of the 9 T cell receptor beta chains below, sequenced in a study of early T cells in non-severe SARS-CoV-2 infection. TCRdb redid the calling of the 5' RACE reads with MiXCR, one entry per CDR3 protein. The sample carries around 50,000 distinct CDR3 sequences, 6.5% to 9.5% recorded once. The sample consisted of whole blood. These receptors originate from an adult who was a healthcare worker with PCR-confirmed SARS-CoV-2 infection or an uninfected control (not recorded which).

This clonotype was detected ten times or more. This sequence joins TRBV20-1 and TRBJ1-4; 7 nucleotides match TRBD1. V trimming: 7 bases; J trimming: 4 bases; junction bases outside the gene matches: 3. The CDR3 covers 12 residues. CDR1 is DFQATT, CDR2 SNEGSKA, per germline (reference sequence). The CDR3 sequence is CSGHRGNEKLFF. The CDR3 bases are TGCAGTGGGCACAGGGGTAATGAAAAACTGTTTTTT.

There are many counts of this clonotype. V and J are TRBV6-4 and TRBJ1-1, with D possibly being TRBD1 (5 bases). V dropped 3 bases and J dropped 1 base, with 6 bases sitting between them. The CDR3 spans 13 residues. Germline CDR1 is MRHNA and CDR2 is SNTAGT. CDR3 residues: CASSETGNTEAFF. In nucleotides, the CDR3 is TGTGCCAGCAGTGAAACAGGGAACACTGAAGCTTTCTTT.

This clonotype was detected ten times or more. The chain carries TRBV5-1 and TRBJ1-1, with 12 bases fitting TRBD1. Germline-derived CDR1 and CDR2 are SGHRS and YFSETQ. Trimming at V came to 4 bases and at J to 4 bases, leaving 5 bases not matched to a gene. The CDR3 runs 15 residues. CDR3 in DNA: TGCGCCAGCAGCGAGGGACAGGGGGCGCCCACTGAAGCTTTCTTT. Translating gives CASSEGQGAPTEAFF.

This clonotype was observed many times. This sequence joins TRBV6-6 and TRBJ1-2; no clear D gene. Trimming cost V 5 bases and J 0 bases, with 10 bases left between them. The germline V gene encodes CDR1 MNHNY and CDR2 SVGAGI (reference sequence). This CDR3 region has 14 residues. CDR3 in amino acids: CASSPRTSNYGYTF. In nucleotides, the CDR3 is TGTGCCAGCAGTCCTAGGACGTCTAACTATGGCTACACCTTC.

Comment on this clonotype: One end of the junction does not line up with germline, which may come from a read error. V and J are TRBV12-3 or TRBV12-4 and TRBJ2-2; D perhaps matches TRBD2 (5 bases). The CDR3 sequence is 16 residues long. CDR3 in amino acids: CASSNLGLTNTGELIF. As DNA, the CDR3 is TGTGCCAGCAGTAATCTGGGCCTGACGAACACCGGGGAGCTGATTTTT.

The CDR3 DNA reads TGTGCCAGCAGTTCGCGGACAGGGGACACTGAAGCTTTCTTT. It yields the protein CASSSRTGDTEAFF. The V call is TRBV6-5, the J call TRBJ1-1, with TRBD1 identical over 9 bases. Germline V gene lookup returns CDR1 MNHEY and CDR2 SVGAGI. This CDR3 comprises 14 residues. V dropped 4 bases and J dropped 3; count of bases not matched to a gene: 3.

The rearrangement joins TRBV6-6 to TRBJ1-4, with unresolved D. Trimming stripped 4 bases from V and 0 bases from J, with 6 bases between. The CDR3 consists of 14 residues. Germline V gene sequence: CDR1 MNHNY, CDR2 SVGAGI (reference sequence). CDR3 residues: CASSFRATNEKLFF. CDR3 bases: TGTGCCAGCAGTTTCAGAGCAACTAATGAAAAACTGTTTTTT.

This clonotype was detected a few times. The J gene is TRBJ2-1, the V gene TRBV10-3; 9 positions agree with TRBD2. The CDR3 contains 15 residues. Losses at the gene ends were 5 bases for V and 9 bases for J; bases not matched to a gene: 11. The germline V gene has CDR1 ENHRY and CDR2 SYGVKD. CDR3 coding DNA: TGTGCCATCAGTCGAATCGGCGGGGGGGTTTCTGAGCAGTTCTTC. It encodes CAISRIGGGVSEQFF.

This clonotype appeared many times. The V call is TRBV7-8, the J call TRBJ1-2; 7 nucleotides align to TRBD1. V was pared by 2 bases and J by 2 bases, with 8 bases of the junction left unmatched. Germline V gene lookup returns CDR1 SGHVS and CDR2 FQNEAQ. CDR3 length equals 16 residues. CDR3 bases: TGTGCCAGCAGCTTAAAGGGGGACAGTCGGAACTATGGCTACACCTTC. This sequence encodes CASSLKGDSRNYGYTF.